This entry concerns a single TCR beta chain. This specimen comes from a study of blood T cell repertoires in COVID-19. Study at large: Acute and convalescent COVID-19 samples came from the United States, Italy and Spain. Sources were T cells, B-cell-depleted T cells, or PBMCs; the material itself was cDNA or gDNA.

Per the original methods: Counts of nucleated cells, estimated from reference gene primer amplification, were obtained. TCRdb keeps only in-frame clones here, not all; method: immunoSEQ multiplex PCR. D and trimming were read from the DNA, whereas the V and J calls and clone size are those reported in that table. This sample has about 170,000 clones; more than 60% occur once, and the top ten carry about 7.8%. There are 14 residues in the CDR3. CDR1 SGHVS and CDR2 FQNEAQ come from the germline V gene. V lost 5 bases and J lost 4; bases outside the gene matches: 4. The sample consisted of peripheral blood. The chain links TRBV7-8 to TRBJ1-1; 10 bases agree with TRBD1. This TCR was recovered from a man in his sixties with acute or convalescent COVID-19. CDR3 sequence: CASSPRTGGTEAFF. CDR3 DNA: TGTGCCAGCAGCCCGCGGACAGGGGGCACTGAAGCTTTCTTT.